This TCR beta chain was captured by sequencing in a study of blood T cell repertoires in COVID-19. The junction had 8 bases not matched to a gene; V was cut back by 5 bases and J by 0 bases. This CDR3 is built from 18 residues. Germline V gene lookup returns CDR1 SGHTS and CDR2 YDEGEE. Per the original data handling: Using reference gene primer amplification, nucleated cell counts were estimated. Using immunoSEQ multiplex PCR, the repertoire was profiled, and TCRdb retains in-frame clones only, with some absent. For V, J and clone size, that table is used; D and trimming come from the DNA. The sample shows 200,000 to 250,000 clones, 70% to 90% of them seen only once.

The sequenced material came from peripheral blood. The genes are TRBV5-8 and TRBJ2-6; TRBD1 agrees at 10 bases. The sequence was obtained from a woman aged 45 to 65 with COVID-19, enrolled during active disease. The DNA for the CDR3 is TGTGCCAGCAGAAATGACAGGGGGCCCGTCTCTGGGGCCAACGTCCTGACTTTC. Translation gives CASRNDRGPVSGANVLTF.